This TCR beta chain was sequenced in a study of technical replicates of blood from a few donors. Profiling relied on immunoSEQ multiplex PCR, and the TCRdb table lists in-frame clones only, not all of them. The repertoire consists of tens of thousands of clones, with approximately 94% occurring once and the leading ten covering less than 3.5%. The V gene's germline CDR1 is SGHVS and CDR2 FNYEAQ. The CDR3 totals 17 residues. V lost 5 bases and J lost 0, with 17 bases in between. Sequencing was performed on PBMCs. The chain links TRBV7-6 to TRBJ2-1; D might be TRBD2 (6 bases). This clonotype originated in a human donor in good health. Some clones in this sample may be carry-over from other donors' samples. Written as DNA, the CDR3 is TGTGCCAGCAGCCCGACGATAGCGGCAAACTCCTACAATGAGCAGTTCTTC. Encoded protein: CASSPTIAANSYNEQFF.